A selection of T cell receptor beta chains follows, all from one sample in a study of blood T cell repertoires in COVID-19. Repertoires were generated with immunoSEQ multiplex PCR, while TCRdb's copy carries only in-frame clones and drops some. The profile shows roughly 76,000 clones, around 88% of them singletons. The sequenced sample consisted of peripheral blood. The receptors originated from a man in his 70s with active or convalescent COVID-19. Both conserved end residues are part of each CDR3. D genes are given only for firm matches. The size field is filled for only some rows; it gives once, few, many or a size class.

length,D,size,J,V,DNA,CDR3
16,TRBD2,-,TRBJ2-5,TRBV7-2,TGTGCCAGCAGCTTAGCGTCGGGGGGGGCAGTGGAGACCCAGTACTTC,CASSLASGGAVETQYF
14,-,-,TRBJ2-3,TRBV7-9,TGTGCCAGCAGCTTAGGACTAGACACAGATACGCAGTATTTT,CASSLGLDTDTQYF
14,TRBD1,-,TRBJ2-7,TRBV5-6,TGTGCCAGCAGCTCCCTGGGACAGGCGTTCGAGCAGTACTTC,CASSSLGQAFEQYF
15,TRBD1,-,TRBJ2-1,TRBV9,TGTGCCAGCAGCGTAGGGGGACAGGGGAACAATGAGCAGTTCTTC,CASSVGGQGNNEQFF
15,-,-,TRBJ2-7,TRBV4-1,TGCGCCAGCAGCCTTGGTTTCGGGGTTTCCTACGAGCAGTACTTC,CASSLGFGVSYEQYF
14,-,-,TRBJ1-1,TRBV7-3,TGTGCCAGCAGCTTAAATGGGGGGGCGAGTGAAGCTTTCTTT,CASSLNGGASEAFF
15,TRBD2,-,TRBJ2-7,TRBV10-3,TGTGCCATTCGGACTAGCGGGAGTGGTTCCTACGAGCAGTACTTC,CAIRTSGSGSYEQYF
13,-,few,TRBJ1-2,TRBV30,TGTGCCTGGAGGCTGGGGGCACCTTATGGCTACACCTTC,CAWRLGAPYGYTF
17,TRBD2,-,TRBJ2-6,TRBV28,TGTGCCAGCAGCACAGCGGGAGAAGGGGTCGGGGCCAACGTCCTGACTTTC,CASSTAGEGVGANVLTF
14,-,-,TRBJ1-5,TRBV19,TGTGCCAGCAAAGGACAAATATTGTCCGGGCCCCAGCATTTT,CASKGQILSGPQHF
14,-,-,TRBJ1-1,TRBV19,TGTGCCAGTAGTATATTGACAGTGAACACTGAAGCTTTCTTT,CASSILTVNTEAFF
17,-,-,TRBJ1-6,TRBV28,TGTGCCAGCAGTTTTCTGGGTCCGGGATTAATGTCTTCACCCCTCCACTTT,CASSFLGPGLMSSPLHF
15,-,once,TRBJ2-1,TRBV9,TGTGCCAGCAGCGCGGGTAGTGGCTTGTACAATGAGCAGTTCTTC,CASSAGSGLYNEQFF
15,TRBD2,-,TRBJ2-7,TRBV5-1,TGCGCCAGCGGACTAGCGGGAGTAGGGAGGAACGAGCAGTACTTC,CASGLAGVGRNEQYF
17,TRBD2,-,TRBJ2-7,TRBV19,TGTGCCAGTAGCCATGGGCCTAGCGGGAGGGGCGGCTACGAGCAGTACTTC,CASSHGPSGRGGYEQYF
16,TRBD1,once,TRBJ1-4,TRBV30,TGTGCCTGGAGTGTACGAACAGGGGGCACTAATGAAAAACTGTTTTTT,CAWSVRTGGTNEKLFF
16,TRBD1,-,TRBJ2-2,TRBV5-1,TGCGCCAGCAGCTTGTTAGGACAGGGGAATACCGGGGAGCTGTTTTTT,CASSLLGQGNTGELFF
13,TRBD1,-,TRBJ1-2,TRBV5-4,TGTGCCAGCAGCTCGGGACAGGCTTATGGCTACACCTTC,CASSSGQAYGYTF
15,TRBD2,-,TRBJ2-1,TRBV7-8,TGTGCCAGCAGCTTCGGACTAGGAAGCTACAATGAGCAGTTCTTC,CASSFGLGSYNEQFF
18,-,-,TRBJ1-6,TRBV28,TGTGCCAGCAGTTTATCCCAGGCTGCGGGCTCCTATAATTCACCCCTCCACTTT,CASSLSQAAGSYNSPLHF
15,-,few,TRBJ1-2,TRBV6-1,TGTGCCAGCAGTGACCCCCCGGGGGGGAGCTATGGCTACACCTTC,CASSDPPGGSYGYTF
15,-,-,TRBJ2-7,TRBV6-5,TGTGCCAGCAGTTTATCACGGGGAGGCCTCGGCGAGCAGTACTTC,CASSLSRGGLGEQYF
14,TRBD1,-,TRBJ1-3,TRBV29-1,TGCAGCGTCTTCCTGGACAGGGGGGGGAACACCATATATTTT,CSVFLDRGGNTIYF
13,-,-,TRBJ1-2,TRBV12-3/TRBV12-4,TGTGCCACGGGGGGGGCTTCACCGCGGGGCTACACCTTC,CATGGASPRGYTF
14,TRBD1,once,TRBJ1-5,TRBV18,TGTGCCAGCTCGCCGGACAGGGACCATCAGCCCCAGCATTTT,CASSPDRDHQPQHF
14,-,-,TRBJ2-7,TRBV5-1,TGCGCCAGCAGCTTGGTGGGCAGCTCCTACGAGCAGTACTTC,CASSLVGSSYEQYF
20,TRBD2,few,TRBJ2-3,TRBV6-2/TRBV6-3,TGTGCCAGCAGTTACCCCCTACCGGGACTAGCGGGGGGGCGCACAGATACGCAGTATTTT,CASSYPLPGLAGGRTDTQYF
17,TRBD1,-,TRBJ1-6,TRBV6-1,TGTGCCAGCAGTGACTGGACAGGGAGCTCCTATAATTCACCCCTCCACTTT,CASSDWTGSSYNSPLHF
15,TRBD2,-,TRBJ2-3,TRBV2,TGTGCCAGCAGTGTAGGGAGGGGCAGCACAGATACGCAGTATTTT,CASSVGRGSTDTQYF
16,TRBD1,-,TRBJ1-6,TRBV6-5,TGTGCCAGCAGTTCCTACCAAGCAGGGGGAAATTCACCCCTCCACTTT,CASSSYQAGGNSPLHF
14,-,-,TRBJ2-1,TRBV7-8,TGTGCCAGCAGCTTATACGAAGGGGACAATGAGCAGTTCTTC,CASSLYEGDNEQFF
12,-,-,TRBJ2-1,TRBV11-3,TGTGCCAGCAGCCCGACAGGCGTTGAGCAGTTCTTC,CASSPTGVEQFF
15,TRBD2,-,TRBJ2-5,TRBV30,TGTGCCTGGAGTATCGGGACTAGCCCTACGGGGACCCAGTACTTC,CAWSIGTSPTGTQYF
24,TRBD1,-,TRBJ1-6,TRBV7-3,TGTGCCAGCAGCTTAAACCCGCCCGCCCTAAAGGGGACAGGGGGTGTCGATTCCGTTTCACCCCTCCACTTT,CASSLNPPALKGTGGVDSVSPLHF
13,TRBD1,once,TRBJ2-3,TRBV6-5,TGTGCCAGCAGAGGGACAGGGGCAGATACGCAGTATTTT,CASRGTGADTQYF
14,-,-,TRBJ1-5,TRBV27,TGTGCCAGCAGTCCCGCCCTCGGGAATCAGCCCCAGCATTTT,CASSPALGNQPQHF
14,TRBD1,-,TRBJ2-7,TRBV5-1,TGCGCCAGCAGCTCTACCGGGACAGGGGGGGAGCAGTACTTC,CASSSTGTGGEQYF
14,-,-,TRBJ2-1,TRBV10-3,TGTGCCATCAGTCCGGGGTCCGCCGCCGATGAGCAGTTCTTC,CAISPGSAADEQFF
14,-,-,TRBJ2-7,TRBV4-1,TGCGCCACGTCCTCTCAGGGTAGCTCCTACGAGCAGTACTTC,CATSSQGSSYEQYF
15,TRBD1,-,TRBJ2-3,TRBV18,TGTGCCAGCTCACCCCGACAGGGGAGCACAGATACGCAGTATTTT,CASSPRQGSTDTQYF
17,TRBD2,-,TRBJ2-2,TRBV10-3,TGTGCCATCAGTGAAGGGCTAGCGGGAGGGTCGGCCGGGGAGCTGTTTTTT,CAISEGLAGGSAGELFF
15,TRBD1,-,TRBJ1-2,TRBV7-9,TGTGCCAGCAGCGGCGGGACAGAGGCCGACTATGGCTACACCTTC,CASSGGTEADYGYTF
14,TRBD1,-,TRBJ2-7,TRBV5-1,TGCGCCAGCAGCTTGGGCAGGGGGTCCTACGAGCAGTACTTC,CASSLGRGSYEQYF
15,-,-,TRBJ2-3,TRBV21-1,TGTGCCAGCAGCAAAGAGGGCAGGGCGACAGATACGCAGTATTTT,CASSKEGRATDTQYF
14,-,-,TRBJ1-3,TRBV28,TGTGCCAGCAATTCAGGGTTTCCCCAAAACACCATATATTTT,CASNSGFPQNTIYF